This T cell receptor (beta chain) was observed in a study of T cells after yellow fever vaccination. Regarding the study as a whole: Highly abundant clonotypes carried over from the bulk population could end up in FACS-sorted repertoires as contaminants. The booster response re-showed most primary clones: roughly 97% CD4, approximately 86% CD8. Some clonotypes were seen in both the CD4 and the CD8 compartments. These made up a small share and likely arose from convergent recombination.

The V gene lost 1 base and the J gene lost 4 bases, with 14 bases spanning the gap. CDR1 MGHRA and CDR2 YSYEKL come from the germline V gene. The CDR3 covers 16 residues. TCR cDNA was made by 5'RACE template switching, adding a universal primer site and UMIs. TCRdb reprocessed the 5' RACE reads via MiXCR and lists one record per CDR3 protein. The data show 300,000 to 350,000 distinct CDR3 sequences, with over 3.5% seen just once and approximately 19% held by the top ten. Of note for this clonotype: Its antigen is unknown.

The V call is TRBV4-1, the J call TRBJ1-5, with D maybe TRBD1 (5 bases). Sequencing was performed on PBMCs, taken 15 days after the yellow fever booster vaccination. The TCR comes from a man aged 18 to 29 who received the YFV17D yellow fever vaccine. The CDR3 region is CASSQAPGLRNQPQHF. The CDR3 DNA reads TGCGCCAGCAGCCAAGCCCCGGGACTCAGGAATCAGCCCCAGCATTTT.